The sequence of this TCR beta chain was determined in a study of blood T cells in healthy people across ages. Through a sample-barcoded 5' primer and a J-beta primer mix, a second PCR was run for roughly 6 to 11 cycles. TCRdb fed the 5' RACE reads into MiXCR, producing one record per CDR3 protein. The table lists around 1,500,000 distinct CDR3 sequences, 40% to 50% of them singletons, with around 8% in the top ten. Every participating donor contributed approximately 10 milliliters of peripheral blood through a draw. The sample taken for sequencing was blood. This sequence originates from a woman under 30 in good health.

CDR3 amino acids: CASSLAERADEQFF. The CDR3 bases are TGCGCCAGCAGCTTGGCCGAACGGGCGGATGAGCAGTTCTTC. The chain carries TRBV5-1 and TRBJ2-1; no firm D call. The V gene's germline CDR1 is SGHRS and CDR2 YFSETQ. Trimming stripped 0 bases from V and 8 bases from J, with 12 bases between. This CDR3 region has 14 residues.